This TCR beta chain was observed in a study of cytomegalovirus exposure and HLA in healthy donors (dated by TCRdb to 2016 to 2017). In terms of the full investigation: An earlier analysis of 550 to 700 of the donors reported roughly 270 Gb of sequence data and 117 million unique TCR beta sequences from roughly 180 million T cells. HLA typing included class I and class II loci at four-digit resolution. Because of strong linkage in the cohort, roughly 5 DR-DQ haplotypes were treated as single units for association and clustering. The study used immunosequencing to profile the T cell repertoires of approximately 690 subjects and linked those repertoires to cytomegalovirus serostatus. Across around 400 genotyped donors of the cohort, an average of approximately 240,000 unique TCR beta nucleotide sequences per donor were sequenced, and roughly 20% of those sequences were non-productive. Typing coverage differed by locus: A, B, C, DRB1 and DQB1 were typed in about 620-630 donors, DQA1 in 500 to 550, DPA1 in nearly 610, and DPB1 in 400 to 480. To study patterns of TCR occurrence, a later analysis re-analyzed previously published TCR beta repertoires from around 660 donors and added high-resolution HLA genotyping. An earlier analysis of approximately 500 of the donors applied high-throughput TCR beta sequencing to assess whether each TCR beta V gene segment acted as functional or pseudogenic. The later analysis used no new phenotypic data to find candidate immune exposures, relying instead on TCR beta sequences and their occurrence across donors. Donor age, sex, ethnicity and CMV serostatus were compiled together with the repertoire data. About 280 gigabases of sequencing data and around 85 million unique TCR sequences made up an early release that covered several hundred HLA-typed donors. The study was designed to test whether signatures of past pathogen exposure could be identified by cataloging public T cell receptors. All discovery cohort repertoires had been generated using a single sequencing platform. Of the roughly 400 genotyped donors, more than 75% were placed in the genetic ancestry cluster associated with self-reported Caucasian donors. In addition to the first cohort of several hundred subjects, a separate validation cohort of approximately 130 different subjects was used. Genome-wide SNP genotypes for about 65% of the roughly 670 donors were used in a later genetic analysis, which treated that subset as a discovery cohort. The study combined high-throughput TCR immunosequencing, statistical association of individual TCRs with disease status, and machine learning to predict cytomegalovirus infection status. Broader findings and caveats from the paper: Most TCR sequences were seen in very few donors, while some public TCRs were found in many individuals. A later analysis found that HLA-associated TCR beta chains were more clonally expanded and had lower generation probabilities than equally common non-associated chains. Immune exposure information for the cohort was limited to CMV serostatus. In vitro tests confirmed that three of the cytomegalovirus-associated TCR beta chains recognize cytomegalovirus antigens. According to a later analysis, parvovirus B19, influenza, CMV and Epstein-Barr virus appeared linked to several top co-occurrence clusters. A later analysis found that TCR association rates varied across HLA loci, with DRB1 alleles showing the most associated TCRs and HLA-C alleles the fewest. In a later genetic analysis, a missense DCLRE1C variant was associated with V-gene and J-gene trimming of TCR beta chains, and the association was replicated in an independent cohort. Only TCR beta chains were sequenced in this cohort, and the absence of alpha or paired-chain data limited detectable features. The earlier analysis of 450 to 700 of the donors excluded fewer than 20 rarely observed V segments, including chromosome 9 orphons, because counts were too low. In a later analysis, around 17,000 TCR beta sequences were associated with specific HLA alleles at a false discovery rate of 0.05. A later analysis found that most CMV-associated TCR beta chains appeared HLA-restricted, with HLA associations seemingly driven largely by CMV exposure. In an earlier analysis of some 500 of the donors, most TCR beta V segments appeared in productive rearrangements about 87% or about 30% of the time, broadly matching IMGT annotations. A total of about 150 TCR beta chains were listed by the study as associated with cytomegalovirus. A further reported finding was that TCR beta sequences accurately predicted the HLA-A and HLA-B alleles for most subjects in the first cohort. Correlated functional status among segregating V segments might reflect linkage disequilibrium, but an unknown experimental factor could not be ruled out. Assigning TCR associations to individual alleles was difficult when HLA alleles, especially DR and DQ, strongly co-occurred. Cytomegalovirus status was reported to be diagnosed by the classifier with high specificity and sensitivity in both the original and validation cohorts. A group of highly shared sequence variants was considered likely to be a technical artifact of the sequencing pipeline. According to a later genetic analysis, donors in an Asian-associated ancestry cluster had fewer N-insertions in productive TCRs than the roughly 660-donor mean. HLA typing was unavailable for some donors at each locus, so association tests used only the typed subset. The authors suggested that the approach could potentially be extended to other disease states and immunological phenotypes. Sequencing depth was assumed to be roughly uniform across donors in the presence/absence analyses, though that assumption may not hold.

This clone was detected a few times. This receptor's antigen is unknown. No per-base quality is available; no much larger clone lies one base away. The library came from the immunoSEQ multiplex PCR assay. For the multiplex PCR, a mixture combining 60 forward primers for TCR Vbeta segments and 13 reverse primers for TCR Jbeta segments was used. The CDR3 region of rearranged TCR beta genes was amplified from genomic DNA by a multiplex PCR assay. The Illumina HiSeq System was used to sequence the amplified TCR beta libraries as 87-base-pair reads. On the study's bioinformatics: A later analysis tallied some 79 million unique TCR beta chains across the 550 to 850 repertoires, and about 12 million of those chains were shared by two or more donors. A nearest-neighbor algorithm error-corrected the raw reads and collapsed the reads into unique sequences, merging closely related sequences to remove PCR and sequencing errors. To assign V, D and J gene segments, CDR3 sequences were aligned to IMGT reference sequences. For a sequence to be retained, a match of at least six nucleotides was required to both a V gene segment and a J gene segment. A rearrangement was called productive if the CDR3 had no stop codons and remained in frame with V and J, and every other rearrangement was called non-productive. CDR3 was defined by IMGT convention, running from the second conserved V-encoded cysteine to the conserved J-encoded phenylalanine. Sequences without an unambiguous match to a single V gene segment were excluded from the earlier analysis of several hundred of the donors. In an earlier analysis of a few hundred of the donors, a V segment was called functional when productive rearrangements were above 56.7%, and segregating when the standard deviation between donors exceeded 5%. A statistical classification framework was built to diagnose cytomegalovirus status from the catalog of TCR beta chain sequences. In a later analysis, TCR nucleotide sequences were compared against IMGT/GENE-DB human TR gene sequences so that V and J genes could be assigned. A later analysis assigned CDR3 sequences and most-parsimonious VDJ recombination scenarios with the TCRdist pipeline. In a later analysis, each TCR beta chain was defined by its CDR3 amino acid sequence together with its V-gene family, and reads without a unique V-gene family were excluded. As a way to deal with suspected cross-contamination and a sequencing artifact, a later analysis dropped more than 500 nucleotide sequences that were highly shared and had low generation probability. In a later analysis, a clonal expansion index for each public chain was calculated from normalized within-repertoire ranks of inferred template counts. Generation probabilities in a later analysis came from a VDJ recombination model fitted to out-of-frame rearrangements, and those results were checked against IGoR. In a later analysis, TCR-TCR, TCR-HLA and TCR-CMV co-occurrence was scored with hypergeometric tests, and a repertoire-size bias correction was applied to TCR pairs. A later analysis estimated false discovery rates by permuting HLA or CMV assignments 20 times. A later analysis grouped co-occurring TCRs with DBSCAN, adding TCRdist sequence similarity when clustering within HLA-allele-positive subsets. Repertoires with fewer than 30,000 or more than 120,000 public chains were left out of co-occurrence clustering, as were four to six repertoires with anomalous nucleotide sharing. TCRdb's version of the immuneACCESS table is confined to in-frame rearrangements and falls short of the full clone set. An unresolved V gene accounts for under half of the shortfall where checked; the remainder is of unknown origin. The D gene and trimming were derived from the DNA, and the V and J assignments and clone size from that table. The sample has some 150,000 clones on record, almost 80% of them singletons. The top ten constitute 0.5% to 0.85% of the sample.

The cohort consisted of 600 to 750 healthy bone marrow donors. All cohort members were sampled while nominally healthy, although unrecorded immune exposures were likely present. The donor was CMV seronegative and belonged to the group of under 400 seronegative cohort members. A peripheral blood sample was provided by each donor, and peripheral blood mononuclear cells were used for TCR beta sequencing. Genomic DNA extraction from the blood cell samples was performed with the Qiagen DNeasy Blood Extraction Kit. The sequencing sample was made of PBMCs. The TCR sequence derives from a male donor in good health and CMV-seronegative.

The sequenced DNA: TGTGCCAGTATGGACAGGGCAGATAATTCACCCCTCCACTTT. This gives the protein CASMDRADNSPLHF. The sequence joins TRBV19 to TRBJ1-6, with TRBD1 identical over 8 junction bases. V is trimmed back by 7 bases and J by 5 bases, and the junction contains 4 bases that no gene match accounts for. CDR1 and CDR2 are drawn from the germline V gene (reference sequence): LNHDA, SQIVND. Including cysteine and phenylalanine, the CDR3 has 14 amino acids. The retained sequence is limited to the CDR3, 42 bases, with the frame set at the first base.